The 15 T cell receptor beta chains below come from one sample, sequenced in a study of CD8+ T cells in alopecia areata. Reverse transcribed after extraction, RNA yielded cDNA as the sequencing template. Sequencing was performed with immunoSEQ multiplex PCR; in TCRdb, only in-frame clones are kept and a portion is missing. The sample has 150,000 to 200,000 clones, about 54% seen once. Material for sequencing was CD4+ T cells sorted from blood. The receptors here all came from a human donor in good health.

This clone was counted between two and nine times. The chain is built from TRBV4-1 and TRBJ2-7; 10 bases line up with TRBD2. Germline V gene sequence: CDR1 MGHRA, CDR2 YSYEKL. The length of the CDR3 is 14 residues. The V and J ends lost 2 bases and 6 bases, in that order; junction bases with no gene match: 4. In DNA, the CDR3 is TGCGCCAGCAGCCAACTAGCGGGGGTCCGCGAGCAGTACTTC. Its protein product is CASSQLAGVREQYF.

The genes are TRBV30 and TRBJ2-7; the match to TRBD2 covers 8 bases. The V segment lost 2 bases and the J segment 6 bases; nucleotides outside the gene matches: 9. CDR3 size: 14 residues. Germline CDR1 is GTSNPN and CDR2 is SVGIG (reference sequence). Here the CDR3 DNA reads TGTGCCTGGAGTTGGGATCGGCTAGCGGGCGAGCAGTACTTC. Its translation is CAWSWDRLAGEQYF.

A word on this clone: Other DNA sequences in the sample encode the same CDR3. The genes are TRBV28 and TRBJ2-7; D uncertain. CDR1 MDHEN and CDR2 SYDVKM come from the germline V gene. V dropped 5 bases and J dropped 4 bases, with 6 bases sitting between them. This CDR3 contains 11 residues. The DNA of the CDR3 is TGTGCCAGCAGTCTGAATTACGAGCAGTACTTC. Encoded protein: CASSLNYEQYF.

This chain connects TRBV6-1 to TRBJ2-3; D unclear. V shed 4 bases and J shed 7 bases, with 6 bases lying between them. The CDR3 sequence is 11 residues long. The germline V gene encodes CDR1 MNHNS and CDR2 SASEGT. In DNA form, the CDR3 reads TGTGCCAGCAGTGCCCTTAATACGCAGTATTTT. It codes for CASSALNTQYF.

The chain couples TRBV5-4 to TRBJ1-2, with a tentative D call TRBD1 (5 bases). Germline V CDR1 and CDR2: SGHNT, YYREEE (reference sequence). CDR3 size: 13 residues. Between the trimmed V and J ends, which lost 5 bases and 6 bases, there was a span of 14 bases. The CDR3 DNA is TGTGCCAGCAGTTCGCAGGGCTCCAATGGCTACACCTTC. Its translation: CASSSQGSNGYTF. The whole variable domain, remainder taken from reference TRBV5-4 and TRBJ1-2, is ETGVTQSPTHLIKTRGQQVTLRCSSQSGHNTVSWYQQALGQGPQFIFQYYREEENGRGNFPPRFSGLQFPNYSSELNVNALELDDSALYLCASSSQGSNGYTFGSGTRLTVV.

The V and J genes are TRBV27 and TRBJ2-2; 7 bases match TRBD2. The CDR3 is 17 amino acids. Germline V gives CDR1 MNHEY, CDR2 SMNVEV (reference sequence). After removal of 2 bases from V and 5 bases from J, the junction contained 11 bases not matched to a gene. The CDR3: CASSLNWLTSRTGELFF. The CDR3 DNA sequence: TGTGCCAGCAGTTTAAACTGGCTGACTAGCAGAACCGGGGAGCTGTTTTTT.

In this sample, this clone turned up a few times. V is TRBV5-1 and J is TRBJ2-3; D is ambiguous. CDR1 SGHRS and CDR2 YFSETQ come from the germline V gene. The ends were cut back, 4 bases at V and 1 base at J, with 13 bases in the middle. The length of the CDR3 is 15 residues. The CDR3 DNA reads as TGCGCCAGCAGCGCGACCAGGACGGGCACAGATACGCAGTATTTT. It specifies CASSATRTGTDTQYF.

This clone has only a few counts. V is TRBV10-3 and J is TRBJ2-5; no firm D call. V lost 7 bases and J 8 bases, leaving 17 bases between the germline ends. In germline, CDR1 is ENHRY, CDR2 SYGVKD. This CDR3 has 13 residues. The CDR3 loop reads CAITHSPTGTQYF. CDR3 sequence (DNA): TGTGCCATCACCCACTCGCCGACTGGAACCCAGTACTTC.

V is TRBV30 and J is TRBJ1-2; 8 positions agree with TRBD1. This CDR3 is 15 amino acids long. Losses at the gene ends were 2 bases for V and 4 bases for J; bases not matched to a gene: 9. The germline CDR1 and CDR2 sequences are GTSNPN and SVGIG (reference sequence). The CDR3 DNA reads as TGTGCCTGGAGTACTCCGGGACAGGTGGTCTATGGCTACACCTTC. The encoded protein is CAWSTPGQVVYGYTF.

This chain uses TRBV29-1 with TRBJ2-5, with D perhaps matching TRBD2 (5 bases). The CDR3 extends over 12 amino acids. V was clipped by 5 bases and J by 5 bases, with 12 bases between them. From germline, CDR1 is SQVTM and CDR2 ANQGSEA. This CDR3 is CSVQGRAETQYF. DNA of the CDR3: TGCAGCGTTCAAGGGCGGGCGGAGACCCAGTACTTC.

The chain links TRBV29-1 to TRBJ2-7; D may be TRBD1 (5 bases). CDR3 length: 12 amino acids. Germline values: CDR1 SQVTM, CDR2 ANQGSEA. The V end lost 7 bases, the J end lost 0 bases, and 10 bases lay between the germline ends. CDR3 sequence reads: CSATDNSYEQYF. CDR3 DNA sequence: TGCAGCGCGACAGATAACTCCTACGAGCAGTACTTC.

J is TRBJ1-2 and V is TRBV5-6; a weak D match, TRBD1 (6 bases). Germline-derived CDR1 and CDR2 are SGHDT and YYEEEE. The CDR3 covers 14 residues. Trimming cost V 0 bases and J 4 bases, with 10 bases left between them. DNA of the CDR3: TGTGCCAGCAGCTTGGTAGGCAGGGGCTATGGCTACACCTTC. This encodes CASSLVGRGYGYTF.

This clone was seen more than once but under ten times. The chain uses TRBV6-6 and TRBJ1-3; no reliable D call. This CDR3 contains 16 residues. Germline loops: CDR1 MNHNY, CDR2 SVGAGI (reference sequence). Trimming removed 2 bases at V and 7 bases at J, with 18 bases between. CDR3 nucleotides: TGTGCCAGCAGTTACCCGTCTGCGCTCGGGTGGAACACCATATATTTT. Protein sequence: CASSYPSALGWNTIYF.

This clone was picked up a small number of times. The CDR3 DNA reads TGTGCCAGCATGGTAATAGGCAATCAGCCCCAGCATTTT. Protein sequence: CASMVIGNQPQHF. V and J are TRBV28 and TRBJ1-5; D ambiguous. Germline V lookup: CDR1 MDHEN, CDR2 SYDVKM. V was cut by 7 bases and J by 2 bases, with 9 bases left in between. This CDR3 has 13 residues.

This clone has just a few counts. This chain uses TRBV7-2 with TRBJ2-2; D possibly corresponds to TRBD2 (6 bases). CDR1 is SGHTA and CDR2 is FQGNSA in the germline V gene. V lost 5 bases to trimming and J lost 6 bases, with 16 bases between them. This CDR3 region has 15 residues. The CDR3 protein is CASSRDSSASGELFF. DNA of the CDR3: TGTGCCAGCAGCCGGGACTCCTCCGCATCCGGGGAGCTGTTTTTT.